These T cell receptor beta chains were read from a single sample in a study of T-cell reconstitution after alpha-beta-depleted transplantation in children. TCRdb used MiXCR to reprocess the PCR reads, holding one entry per CDR3 protein. The sample has around 580,000 distinct CDR3 sequences; 25% to 30% are singletons. The sequences come from PBMCs, collected before TCRalphabeta/CD19-depleted stem cell transplant. These receptors came from a boy younger than two with Wiskott-Aldrich syndrome, due to receive a stem cell transplant. Both conserved end residues are part of each CDR3. The order of the fields is D gene, J gene, CDR3 length, V gene, clone size, CDR3 protein, CDR3 DNA. The D gene is left open where the match is weak. Not all rows give a size; the values are once, few, many and, for expanded clones, a class.

>NA|TRBJ1-6|14|TRBV20-1|NA
CSAMGLGYNSPLHF
TGCAGTGCTATGGGGCTAGGGTATAATTCACCCCTCCACTTT
>TRBD1|TRBJ2-2|14|TRBV5-1|NA
CASSGRTGPGELFF
TGCGCCAGCAGCGGAAGGACAGGACCCGGGGAGCTGTTTTTT
>NA|TRBJ1-5|13|TRBV11-2|NA
CASSITSNQPQHF
TGTGCCAGCAGCATCACTAGCAATCAGCCCCAGCATTTT
>TRBD1|TRBJ2-2|15|TRBV7-2|NA
CASRYTGANTGELFF
TGTGCCAGCAGATATACAGGGGCGAACACCGGGGAGCTGTTTTTT
>TRBD2|TRBJ2-1|15|TRBV5-1|NA
CASSSSGSTYNEQFF
TGCGCCAGCAGCTCTAGCGGGAGTACCTACAATGAGCAGTTCTTC
>NA|TRBJ2-4|14|TRBV18|few
CASSPELAKNIQYF
TGTGCCAGCTCACCCGAACTAGCCAAAAACATTCAGTACTTC
>TRBD2|TRBJ2-1|15|TRBV10-3|NA
CAISSTSGSVDEQFF
TGTGCCATCAGCTCGACTAGCGGGAGTGTGGATGAGCAGTTCTTC
>NA|TRBJ2-7|15|TRBV9|NA
CASSTREGGGDEQYF
TGTGCCAGCAGCACCCGCGAGGGAGGCGGGGACGAGCAGTACTTC
>NA|TRBJ2-1|16|TRBV5-6|NA
CASSLPGLTGYNEQFF
TGTGCCAGCAGCTTGCCTGGATTGACTGGGTACAATGAGCAGTTCTTC
>NA|TRBJ1-6|14|TRBV10-3|few
CAIGKTEGSSPLHF
TGTGCCATCGGAAAGACCGAGGGGAGTTCACCCCTCCACTTT
>NA|TRBJ2-2|14|TRBV10-3|NA
CAISVLPNTGELFF
TGTGCCATCAGTGTACTACCGAACACCGGGGAGCTGTTTTTT
>TRBD2|TRBJ2-5|14|TRBV20-1|NA
CSARGLDVRETQYF
TGCAGTGCTAGGGGACTAGACGTCCGAGAGACCCAGTACTTC
>NA|TRBJ1-4|14|TRBV2|NA
CASSEWWGNKKLFF
TGTGCCAGCAGTGAATGGTGGGGAAACAAAAAACTGTTTTTT
>NA|TRBJ2-1|15|TRBV7-8|once
CASSLVGPEYNEQFF
TGTGCCAGCAGCTTGGTGGGTCCCGAATACAATGAGCAGTTCTTC
>TRBD1|TRBJ2-5|13|TRBV6-1|NA
CASSGQGGKTQYF
TGTGCCAGCAGTGGACAGGGTGGGAAGACCCAGTACTTC
>NA|TRBJ2-7|13|TRBV5-1|NA
CASSLQVLYEQYF
TGCGCCAGCAGCTTGCAGGTACTTTACGAGCAGTACTTC
>TRBD2|TRBJ2-3|16|TRBV30|NA
CAWSSQPGLAGDTQYF
TGTGCCTGGAGTTCCCAGCCGGGACTAGCGGGAGATACGCAGTATTTT
>TRBD2|TRBJ2-1|16|TRBV9|few
CASSVSGRASYNEQFF
TGTGCCAGCAGCGTTAGCGGGAGGGCCTCCTACAATGAGCAGTTCTTC
>TRBD1|TRBJ2-2|14|TRBV6-1|NA
CASTTGQGGRELFF
TGTGCCAGCACCACGGGACAGGGGGGGAGGGAGCTGTTTTTT
>NA|TRBJ2-3|13|TRBV4-2|NA
CASSQGPGDTQYF
TGTGCCAGCAGCCAGGGACCTGGCGATACGCAGTATTTT
>TRBD2|TRBJ2-7|14|TRBV27|NA
CASSLRREIGEQYF
TGTGCCAGCAGTTTAAGGCGGGAGATCGGCGAGCAGTACTTC
>TRBD2|TRBJ2-1|14|TRBV10-3|NA
CAFQGLAGFSEQFF
TGTGCCTTCCAAGGGCTAGCGGGATTTTCCGAGCAGTTCTTC
>TRBD1|TRBJ1-6|16|TRBV28|few
CASSFSGTGLNSPLHF
TGTGCCAGCAGTTTCTCCGGGACAGGGCTGAACTCACCCCTCCACTTT
>NA|TRBJ2-7|13|TRBV7-3|NA
CASSSEVLDEQYF
TGTGCCAGCAGCTCGGAAGTCCTTGACGAGCAGTACTTC
>NA|TRBJ2-1|20|TRBV5-1|few
CASSAASGSLRVRSYNEQFF
TGCGCCAGCAGCGCAGCTTCAGGGAGTCTTAGGGTAAGGTCCTACAATGAGCAGTTCTTC
>NA|TRBJ1-6|13|TRBV19|few
CASTETGNSPLHF
TGTGCCAGTACAGAGACCGGGAATTCACCCCTCCACTTT